This T cell receptor beta chain was observed in a study of blood T cell repertoires in COVID-19. Overall study: Samples of COVID-19 (acute and convalescent) were obtained from the United States, Italy and Spain.

Seattle patients were enrolled during active infection and followed longitudinally. Only a few counts were recorded for this clone. Trimming shortened V by 6 bases and J by 4 bases, and 9 bases separated the two germline ends. This CDR3 region has 12 residues. Germline V lookup: CDR1 SGHVS, CDR2 FQNEAQ. Produced via immunoSEQ multiplex PCR; TCRdb's table is partial and in-frame only. The table has about 300,000 clones, under 90% seen once. The V call is TRBV7-8, the J call TRBJ1-1; maybe TRBD1 (6 bases). The receptor's source is a woman in her twenties or thirties with COVID-19, enrolled during active disease. The sample consisted of peripheral blood. This CDR3 is CASSIGGTEAFF. In DNA, the CDR3 is TGTGCCAGCAGTATAGGGGGCACTGAAGCTTTCTTT.